The entry below describes one T cell receptor (beta chain). This clonotype was counted ten times or more. Its recognized antigen is unknown. No much larger clone exists at a distance of one base, and base qualities are not known. This entry belongs to a study of molecular identifiers for immune sequencing clone quantification (dated by TCRdb to between 2018 and 2020). As for the study more broadly: For a replicate experiment, the RNA from either approximately 20,000 or 98,000 naive CD8 T cells was divided into five aliquots, and four of those aliquots went on to sequencing. The study was a methods study using CD8 T cells to benchmark molecular-identifier clustering-based TCR repertoire sequencing (MIDCIRS) and TCR RNA copy counting.

Libraries of naive CD8 T cells were built from anywhere between roughly 20,000 and 1,100,000 sorted cells, with 10%, 30% or 50% of the purified RNA used. Naive CD8 T cells were FACS-sorted as CD8+CD4-CCR7+CD45RA+ on a BD FACSAria II into RLT Plus buffer. To test detection sensitivity, Jurkat RNA equivalent to more than 9 TCR copies was spiked into samples of about 19,000-1,000,000 naive CD8 T cells. CD8 T cells were enriched with RosetteSep CD8+ T Cell Enrichment Cocktail and Ficoll-Paque, followed by ACK red cell lysis. The investigation overall reported the following: About three recovered TCR RNA copies per cell were obtained by modeling, versus roughly 9.1 by digital PCR, implying a capture efficiency of about 30%. The naive libraries included spiked-in Jurkat TCR RNA (roughly nine copies' worth), and this RNA is not part of the donor repertoire. Even against a background of 750,000 to 1,000,000 naive CD8 T cells, spiked-in Jurkat TCR RNA amounting to a single cell's worth was reported to be detectable. In CMV-specific effector cells, clones with more than 20 RNA copies accounted for over 99% of molecules, whereas in naive cells such clones accounted for under 1%. Highly expanded clone sizes could be underestimated if identical TCR molecules share a barcode. Without barcode sub-clustering, chimeric consensus sequences inflated TCR diversity; chimeras reached as high as 47%.

In the germline V gene (reference sequence), CDR1 corresponds to LNHDA and CDR2 to SQIVND. The junction carries 19 bases between V and J, which are trimmed by 7 bases and 6 bases respectively. From its cysteine to its phenylalanine, the CDR3 spans 14 amino acids. Only the CDR3 DNA is retained, 42 bases long and in frame from the first base. The method was PCR. Sequencing took place on an Illumina HiSeq 4000. Bulk TCR libraries were generated as previously described, with the TCR primers listed in Table S5 used. Total RNA was purified with the Qiagen AllPrep DNA/RNA kit. Before analysis, reads from multiple sequencing runs of the same library were pooled. As for the authors' bioinformatics: Reads were retained only if an exact TCR constant sequence was present, and the retained reads were trimmed to 150 nt and grouped according to their 12-nt molecular barcodes. Reads inside each barcode group were sub-clustered using a 15% Levenshtein threshold, and a quality-weighted consensus sequence was constructed for each RNA molecule. Non-functional sequences were discarded, and so were lower-count sequences lying one edit away from another sequence. Barcode sub-clusters with fewer than 20% of the maximum read count were removed, based on fitting two negative binomial distributions. The public reads were reprocessed in TCRdb via fastp at Q25 and MiXCR, keeping in-frame beta chains. Rows are combined by CDR3 protein, so each entry shows the most common genes and DNA. TCRdb's processing, not the study's, gives the V and J calls here. This sample lists about half a million distinct CDR3 sequences; over 20% were detected once. About 0.78% of the sample lies in the top ten.

The receptor was isolated from a human donor in good health. Some libraries in this study had Jurkat cell RNA spiked in. The rearrangement joined TRBV19 to TRBJ2-7; the D region possibly corresponds to TRBD2 (6 bases align). Material for sequencing was naive CD8+ T cells from blood, with Jurkat cell RNA spiked in. The sample's cell subset or site label, in plain terms: FACS-sorted CD8+CD4-CCR7+CD45RA+ naive T cells. CDR3 region: CASTAGRSSGEQYF. The nucleotide sequence reads as follows: TGTGCCAGTACTGCGGGACGGAGCTCCGGCGAGCAGTACTTC.